The 3 T cell receptor delta chains below come from one sample, sequenced in a study of gamma-delta T cells after stem cell transplantation. TCRdb redid the clone calls on the RT-PCR reads with CATT. The table shows 2,200 or so delta-chain clones, with approximately 3.8% occurring only once. Sequencing was carried out using gamma-delta T cells. The source of these receptors is a human donor. It is not recorded whose cells these are; they may come from a transplant donor.

This clone is categorized as medium-sized. Other DNA variants within this sample encode the same CDR3. The chain joins TRDV2 to TRDJ1; 10 nucleotides match TRDD3. Germline CDR1 and CDR2: GEAIGNYY and EKD. This CDR3 is built from 19 residues. V lost 1 base and J lost 2; bases outside the gene matches: 15. For the CDR3, the DNA is TGTGCCTGTGACACTTTGATCTCCAGTGGGGGATACAAGACCGATAAACTCATCTTT. Protein sequence: CACDTLISSGGYKTDKLIF.

The table lists this clone with a few counts. This may be a read error, as it is one base from a much larger clone. This rearrangement joins TRDV2 to TRDJ1; 11 nucleotides line up with TRDD3. Germline V gene sequence: CDR1 GEAIGNYY, CDR2 EKD. The J segment lost 4 bases and the V segment lost 2 bases, leaving 8 bases of the junction unmatched. The CDR3 is made up of 16 amino acids. DNA for the CDR3: TGTGCCTGTGACATGATAATGGGGGATACGCGCGATAAACTCATCTTT. It encodes CACDMIMGDTRDKLIF.

This clone was observed a handful of times. The TCRdb record carries a much larger clone's protein, which differs from this DNA's translation at residue 16; a read error is the likely cause, and the protein listed here is the DNA translation. J is TRDJ1 and V is TRDV2; D is perhaps TRDD3 (6 bases). There are 18 residues in the CDR3. Looked up from germline, CDR1 is GEAIGNYY and CDR2 is EKD. The CDR3 DNA is TGTGCCTGTGACACGATGCGGACTCCCGGGGGGGACACCGATAAACCCATCTTT. Its protein is CACDTMRTPGGDTDKPIF.